This T cell receptor (beta chain) derives from a study of regulatory T cells in long-lasting Graves disease. In this sample, this clonotype turned up many times. The antigen remains unidentified. As for time point: newly diagnosed GD, antithyroid drugs for less than 3 months. PBMCs provided the RNA from which the TCR library was made. The patients were enrolled through endocrinology in Xi'an, China. The CDR3 contains 14 residues. CDR1 is MGHDK, CDR2 SYGVNS, per germline. V gave up 7 bases and J gave up 5 bases; unmatched junction bases: 8. Regarding the study as a whole: New patients shared roughly 1,000 public clonotypes, and persistent patients shared more, with 2,741.

Relying on iRepertoire HTBI primers and Arm-PCR of CDR3 regions, the team built TCR beta libraries. Each CDR3 protein is one row after TCRdb ran MiXCR on the multiplex PCR reads. The table shows approximately 350,000 distinct CDR3 sequences, with roughly 12% occurring only once. The sample was also reused in another study, on T cells in Graves' hyperthyroidism and ophthalmopathy.

The sequence was obtained from a woman in her late teens or twenties with Graves disease. The material sequenced was peripheral blood mononuclear cells (PBMCs), taken at new diagnosis, from a patient treated with antithyroid drugs. The chain employs TRBV25-1 and TRBJ1-1; TRBD1 matches 9 bases. The CDR3 DNA sequence: TGTGCCAGCAAGGGACAGGGATCGGGGACTGAAGCTTTCTTT. As protein: CASKGQGSGTEAFF.